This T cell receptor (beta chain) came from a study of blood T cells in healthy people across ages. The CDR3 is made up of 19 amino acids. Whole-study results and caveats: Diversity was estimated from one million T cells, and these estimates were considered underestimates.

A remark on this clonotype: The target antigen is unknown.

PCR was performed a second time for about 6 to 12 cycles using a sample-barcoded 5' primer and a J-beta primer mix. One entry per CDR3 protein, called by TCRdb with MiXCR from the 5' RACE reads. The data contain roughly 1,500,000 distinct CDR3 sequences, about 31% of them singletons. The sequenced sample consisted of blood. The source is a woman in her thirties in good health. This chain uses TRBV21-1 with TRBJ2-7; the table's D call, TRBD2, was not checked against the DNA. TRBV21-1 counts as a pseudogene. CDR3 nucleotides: TGTGCCAGCAGCAAAGGGGGCGGGGGGGAGTACCACCTTGACCACGAGCAGTACTTC. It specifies CASSKGGGGEYHLDHEQYF.